Described below is a single T cell receptor beta chain sequence and its context. The entry originates in a study of blood T cell repertoires in COVID-19. Study-wide context: Acute and convalescent COVID-19 specimens originated in the United States, Italy and Spain. The analysed material was cDNA or gDNA that came from T cells, B-cell-depleted T cells, or PBMCs.

How the authors handled the data: For nucleated cells, counts were estimated from reference gene primer amplification. Generated by immunoSEQ multiplex PCR, the TCRdb table keeps only in-frame clones and is missing some. Clone size and the V and J calls come from that table; the DNA yielded D and trimming. The sample has around 250,000 clones, approximately 86% seen once. This CDR3 comprises 15 residues. The junction had 8 bases not matched to a gene; V was cut back by 4 bases and J by 3 bases. Germline CDR1 LGHNA, CDR2 YNFKEQ. The receptor was derived from a woman in her 70s with active or convalescent COVID-19. The sample was peripheral blood. The chain combines TRBV4-2 with TRBJ2-7, with 8 positions matching TRBD2. The DNA for the CDR3 is TGTGCCAGCAGCCCCTCTTGGCGGGAGGACTACGAGCAGTACTTC. This gives the protein CASSPSWREDYEQYF.